This T cell receptor beta chain is from a study of blood T cell repertoires in COVID-19 (dated by TCRdb to the early 2020s). With respect to the entire study: The collaborator samples originated in the United States, Italy and Spain and spanned the acute and convalescent phases of COVID-19. The prospective study material was composed of cDNA or gDNA derived from T cells, B-cell-depleted T cells, or PBMCs. The samples were drawn from two sources: the first 160 participants of the ongoing ImmuneRACE study, and 1,254 subjects contributed by 6 global collaborators. A de-identified subject ID, COVID-19 status, age in years and sex were almost always included in the sample metadata. Subjects who had been exposed to COVID-19, were actively infected with it, or had recovered from it provided the deeply sampled blood TCRbeta repertoires that made up the dataset. Where available, HLA class I and class II types were taken from metadata supplied by the sample provider and were not determined by assay-based typing. The repertoires were released in a freely available public database intended as a resource for research on the immune response to SARS-CoV-2. Overall study outcomes, separate from this receptor: Clinical and demographic metadata were provided uncurated, with the amount varying by source and participant.

In the prospective study, participants were about 18 to 95 years old, resided in about two dozen geographic areas of the United States, and were enrolled through a virtual design. In the prospective study, cohorts were assigned on the basis of participant-reported clinical history obtained from a screening survey and a study questionnaire. For ImmuneRACE Cohort 3, a participant was defined as recovered based on two consecutive negative NP/OP PCR tests, clearance by a healthcare professional, or resolution of symptoms. In the prospective study, mobile phlebotomists collected whole blood, serum and a nasopharyngeal or oropharyngeal swab from each participant. Over a roughly two-month period, participants in the prospective study had the option of providing additional blood draws and questionnaires. Before DNA extraction, blood samples from the prospective study were shipped at room temperature or frozen.

On this clone: Its binding antigen is unknown. Base qualities are missing; no much larger clone stands one base away.

TCRbeta CDR3 regions were amplified from genomic DNA by means of the immunoSEQ Assay, a bias-controlled multiplex PCR. Processing in the source paper ran as follows. The number of nucleated cells in each sample was estimated from the amplification of reference gene primers within the assay. Sequence reads were collapsed and filtered to measure the absolute abundance of every unique TCRbeta CDR3 rearrangement. Productive Simpson clonality was computed per sample as the square root of Simpson's diversity index over productive rearrangements. TCRdb obtained this table from immuneACCESS and retained in-frame rearrangements with V and J assigned. These tables miss some clones; where compared with another copy, unresolved V genes account for less than half of the shortfall, and the remainder is unexplained. V and J calls plus clone size are reproduced from that table; the DNA served to infer D and trimming. The sample records more than 150,000 clones, roughly four fifths of which are singletons. Of the sample, 10% to 15% falls within the top ten clones.

Input material: PBMCs or T cells enriched from blood (not recorded which). This clonotype was obtained from a man aged 40-50 years who had recovered from COVID-19.

CDR3 reads: CASTMGDRDHTEAFF. The DNA is TGTGCCAGCACAATGGGGGACAGGGATCACACTGAAGCTTTCTTT. The chain couples TRBV28 to TRBJ1-1; TRBD1 aligns with 9 central bases. CDR1 and CDR2, per the germline V gene, are MDHEN and SYDVKM. Unmatched junction bases come to 9, with V trimmed by 7 bases and J by 3 bases. The CDR3 starts with the cysteine, ends with the phenylalanine, and has 15 residues. Only CDR3 DNA is held: 45 bases, read in frame from base 1.